The 9 T cell receptor beta chains below all came from one sample that was sequenced in a study of regulatory T cells in long-lasting Graves disease (dated by TCRdb to about 2021). The time point label corresponds to: persistent/refractory GD, antithyroid drugs over 5 years with positive TRAb. RNA was extracted from PBMCs in TRIzol for both TCR sequencing and RNA sequencing. Libraries were constructed by multiplex PCR. The reads were generated on an Illumina HiSeq 4000. iRepertoire HTBI primers and Arm-PCR amplification of CDR3 regions were used to construct TCR beta libraries. Using fastp trimming at Q25 and MiXCR clonotype assembly, TCRdb reanalyzed the public sequencing data and kept in-frame beta chains. Rows with a matching CDR3 protein are joined into one entry that keeps the most common DNA and genes. The sample table holds about 290,000 distinct CDR3 sequences, of which around 20% were seen once. The ten largest account for roughly three fifths of the sample.

Sequencing used peripheral blood mononuclear cells (PBMCs), obtained when the disease was refractory, from a patient treated with antithyroid drugs. All receptors come from a female donor with Graves disease.

This clonotype has only a few counts. The chain has TRBV6-1 and TRBJ2-7; unclear D gene. The germline V gene encodes CDR1 MNHNS and CDR2 SASEGT. This CDR3 has 11 amino acids. V was shortened by 8 bases and J by 4 bases, with 9 bases between the two germline ends. Here the CDR3 DNA reads TGTGCCAGCCAAGACCTTTACGAGCAGTACTTC. Amino acid sequence: CASQDLYEQYF.

The chain links TRBV28 to TRBJ2-2, with D possibly TRBD1 on 5 matching bases. The CDR3 spans 14 residues. Germline V gene sequence: CDR1 MDHEN, CDR2 SYDVKM. V was clipped by 8 bases and J by 4 bases, with 14 bases between them. The CDR3 here is CASGETAPTGELFF. The CDR3 DNA reads TGTGCCAGCGGAGAGACAGCACCCACCGGGGAGCTGTTTTTT. Full variable domain (outside the CDR3, taken from reference TRBV28 and TRBJ2-2): DVKVTQSSRYLVKRTGEKVFLECVQDMDHENMFWYRQDPGLGLRLIYFSYDVKMKEKGDIPEGYSVSREKKERFSLILESASTNQTSMYLCASGETAPTGELFFGEGSRLTVL.

This clonotype turned up a few times. This chain joins TRBV27 and TRBJ2-2; D possibly matches TRBD1 or TRBD2 (5 bases each). V lost 3 bases to trimming and J lost 8 bases, with 7 bases between them. CDR3 size: 12 residues. Germline V gene data show CDR1 as MNHEY and CDR2 as SMNVEV (reference sequence). CDR3 in DNA: TGTGCCAGCAGTTTGGGACGGGGGGAGCTGTTTTTT. It specifies CASSLGRGELFF.

The genes are TRBV28 and TRBJ2-3; D might be TRBD2 (5 bases). V shed 7 bases and J shed 2 bases, with 19 bases lying between them. Germline lookup yields CDR1 MDHEN and CDR2 SYDVKM. The CDR3 runs to 16 residues. The CDR3 is CASTPPLAVFTDTQYF. The CDR3 DNA is TGTGCCAGCACTCCCCCCCTAGCAGTTTTCACAGATACGCAGTATTTT.

The sample holds a few counts of this clonotype. The V call is TRBV29-1, the J call TRBJ2-6, with no clear D. Germline-derived CDR1 and CDR2 are SQVTM and ANQGSEA. The CDR3 has 17 residues. V shed 2 bases and J shed 0 bases, with 14 bases lying between them. The CDR3 protein is CSVEFQDGLSGANVLTF. DNA of the CDR3: TGCAGCGTTGAATTCCAGGACGGGCTCTCTGGGGCCAACGTCCTGACTTTC.

This clonotype has just a few counts. The genes are TRBV18 and TRBJ2-6; TRBD1 or TRBD2 may be the D gene (5 bases each). Trimming stripped 3 bases from V and 2 bases from J, with 14 bases between. The CDR3 sequence is 17 residues long. From germline, CDR1 is KGHSH and CDR2 LQKENI. This chain's CDR3 is CASSPARGAPGANVLTF. CDR3 DNA: TGTGCCAGCTCACCGGCACGGGGCGCCCCTGGGGCCAACGTCCTGACTTTC.

This clonotype was detected many times. Its ends do not fully match the called genes, so a read error is possible. The rearrangement uses TRBV28 and TRBJ2-7; tentatively, D is TRBD1 (6 bases). The germline V gene encodes CDR1 MDHEN and CDR2 SYDVKM. The CDR3 has 13 amino acids. The CDR3 DNA reads as TGTGCCAGCAGTTTATCTTTTAGGGACACCTGGCGCTTC. The encoded protein is CASSLSFRDTWRF.

This clonotype was recorded only once. A much larger clonotype is one base distant, so this may be a read error. The chain employs TRBV6-2 or TRBV6-3 and TRBJ2-7; a possible D gene is TRBD2 (6 bases). V was shortened by 0 bases and J by 7 bases, with 22 bases between the two germline ends. Germline V gene data show CDR1 as MNHEY and CDR2 as SVGEGT. The CDR3 covers 17 residues. Here the CDR3 reads CASSYSDRDCLIYEQYF. CDR3 DNA sequence: TGTGCCAGCAGTTACTCGGACCGGGACTGCCTTATCTATGAGCAGTACTTC.

The chain joins TRBV29-1 to TRBJ2-5; TRBD1 might be the D (6 bases). The length of the CDR3 is 14 residues. Germline assignment: CDR1 SQVTM and CDR2 ANQGSEA. The ends were cut back, 0 bases at V and 0 bases at J, with 8 bases in the middle. For the CDR3, the DNA is TGCAGCGTTGAAGATCGGGACAACCAAGAGACCCAGTACTTC. Encoded protein: CSVEDRDNQETQYF. The full variable domain, in which reference TRBV29-1 and TRBJ2-5 provide the parts outside the CDR3, is SAVISQKPSRDICQRGTSLTIQCQVDSQVTMMFWYRQQPGQSLTLIATANQGSEATYESGFVIDKFPISRPNLTFSTLTVSNMSPEDSSIYLCSVEDRDNQETQYFGPGTRLLVL.